The clone carrying this TCR beta chain is labeled medium-sized (0.01 to 0.1%). These data come from a study of T cell repertoires in aging, cancer and after chemotherapy. Trimming cost V 3 bases and J 2 bases, with 14 bases left between them. The V gene's germline CDR1 is KGHSH and CDR2 LQKENI. The CDR3 is made up of 17 amino acids. Amplification of TCR beta used genomic DNA extracted from peripheral blood. Multiplex touch-down PCR with TRB-A/B primers amplified rearranged V-D-J TRB sequences. TCRdb re-called the multiplex PCR reads with MiXCR, one entry per CDR3 protein. In the table there are a few thousand distinct CDR3 sequences, approximately 30% of which are singletons.

This clonotype originated in a human donor with a solid tumor. This chain connects TRBV18 to TRBJ2-6; weak D call: TRBD2 (5 bases). Material: blood. In nucleotides, the CDR3 is TGTGCCAGCTCACCTCCCGGGTTTAGCGCTGGGGCCAACGTCCTGACTTTC. It is translated as CASSPPGFSAGANVLTF.